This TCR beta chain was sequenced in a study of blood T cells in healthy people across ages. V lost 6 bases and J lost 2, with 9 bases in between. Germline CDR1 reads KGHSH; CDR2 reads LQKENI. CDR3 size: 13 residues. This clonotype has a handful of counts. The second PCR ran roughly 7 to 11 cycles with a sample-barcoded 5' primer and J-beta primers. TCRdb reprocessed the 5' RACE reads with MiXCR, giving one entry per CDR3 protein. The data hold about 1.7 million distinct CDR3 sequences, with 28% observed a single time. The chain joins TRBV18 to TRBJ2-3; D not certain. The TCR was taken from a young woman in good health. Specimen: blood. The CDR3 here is CASSPHPTDTQYF. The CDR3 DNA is TGTGCCAGCTCTCCTCACCCCACAGATACGCAGTATTTT.